The rows below give T cell receptor beta chains drawn from one sample of a study of blood T cell repertoires in COVID-19. Only in-frame clones appear in the TCRdb table, and some are missing; sequencing was by immunoSEQ multiplex PCR. The table records 120,000 or so clones, around 91% of them present only once. The sample consisted of peripheral blood. These receptors were taken from a woman aged 60-75 years with COVID-19, enrolled during active disease. Each CDR3 is given with its conserved first and last residue. D genes are given only for firm matches. Expanded clones are given a class, and other clones once, few, many or no size at all.

CDR3aa: CASSYSLNTEAFF; CDR3nt: TGTGCCAGCAGTTACTCATTAAACACTGAAGCTTTCTTT; d_gene: NA; abundance: NA; v_gene: TRBV6-5; j_gene: TRBJ1-1
CDR3aa: CASSKTLGEAGGRETQYF; CDR3nt: TGTGCCAGCAGCAAGACGCTGGGAGAGGCGGGGGGGCGAGAGACCCAGTACTTC; d_gene: NA; abundance: NA; v_gene: TRBV21-1; j_gene: TRBJ2-5
CDR3aa: CASSPIGGPINTGELFF; CDR3nt: TGTGCCAGCAGCCCGATTGGGGGCCCAATTAACACCGGGGAGCTGTTTTTT; d_gene: NA; abundance: NA; v_gene: TRBV3-1/TRBV3-2; j_gene: TRBJ2-2
CDR3aa: CASSAPSTTGGLSGNTIYF; CDR3nt: TGCGCCAGCAGCGCCCCCTCGACGACAGGAGGCCTCTCTGGAAACACCATATATTTT; d_gene: NA; abundance: few; v_gene: TRBV5-1; j_gene: TRBJ1-3
CDR3aa: CASRRQGAEGYTF; CDR3nt: TGTGCCAGCAGGAGACAGGGGGCAGAGGGCTACACCTTC; d_gene: TRBD1; abundance: NA; v_gene: TRBV6-5; j_gene: TRBJ1-2
CDR3aa: CASSQDGENFRYEQYF; CDR3nt: TGCGCCAGCAGCCAAGACGGGGAAAACTTTCGCTACGAGCAGTACTTC; d_gene: NA; abundance: NA; v_gene: TRBV4-3; j_gene: TRBJ2-7
CDR3aa: CASIGDSREPGPEAFF; CDR3nt: TGTGCCAGCATAGGGGACAGTCGCGAACCGGGGCCTGAAGCTTTCTTT; d_gene: TRBD1; abundance: NA; v_gene: TRBV25-1; j_gene: TRBJ1-1
CDR3aa: CASSQDGDRVEGYTF; CDR3nt: TGCGCCAGCAGCCAAGACGGGGACAGGGTAGAAGGCTACACCTTC; d_gene: TRBD1; abundance: NA; v_gene: TRBV4-3; j_gene: TRBJ1-2
CDR3aa: CSVAGTGALGNTGELFF; CDR3nt: TGCAGCGTTGCCGGGACAGGGGCCTTAGGAAACACCGGGGAGCTGTTTTTT; d_gene: TRBD1; abundance: NA; v_gene: TRBV29-1; j_gene: TRBJ2-2
CDR3aa: CASSLGLINEQFF; CDR3nt: TGTGCCAGCAGTCTGGGACTGATCAATGAGCAGTTCTTC; d_gene: NA; abundance: NA; v_gene: TRBV6-5; j_gene: TRBJ2-1
CDR3aa: CASSYSPGGRTQHF; CDR3nt: TGTGCCAGCAGTTACTCACCAGGGGGGAGGACCCAGCATTTT; d_gene: TRBD1; abundance: NA; v_gene: TRBV6-2/TRBV6-3; j_gene: TRBJ1-5
CDR3aa: CASSRPSGGPYEQYF; CDR3nt: TGTGCCAGCTCACGACCCAGCGGGGGCCCCTACGAGCAGTACTTC; d_gene: TRBD2; abundance: NA; v_gene: TRBV18; j_gene: TRBJ2-7
CDR3aa: CASSPGLAVYNEQFF; CDR3nt: TGTGCCAGCAGCCCGGGGCTAGCGGTTTACAATGAGCAGTTCTTC; d_gene: TRBD2; abundance: NA; v_gene: TRBV7-7; j_gene: TRBJ2-1
CDR3aa: CASSFPSGGETGELFF; CDR3nt: TGTGCCAGCAGTTTCCCTAGCGGGGGAGAGACCGGGGAGCTGTTTTTT; d_gene: TRBD2; abundance: few; v_gene: TRBV27; j_gene: TRBJ2-2
CDR3aa: CSARAGSNEQYF; CDR3nt: TGCAGCGCCCGGGCGGGTAGTAACGAGCAGTACTTC; d_gene: NA; abundance: few; v_gene: TRBV29-1; j_gene: TRBJ2-7
CDR3aa: CASSFRGARNNEQFF; CDR3nt: TGTGCCAGCAGCTTCCGGGGGGCCCGCAACAATGAGCAGTTCTTC; d_gene: NA; abundance: few; v_gene: TRBV7-9; j_gene: TRBJ2-1
CDR3aa: CASSPGGPGGWF; CDR3nt: TGTGCCAGCAGCCCAGGGGGCCCCGGAGGTTGGTTC; d_gene: TRBD1; abundance: few; v_gene: TRBV7-8; j_gene: TRBJ2-7
CDR3aa: CAWSLNYGYTF; CDR3nt: TGTGCCTGGAGTCTGAACTATGGCTACACCTTC; d_gene: NA; abundance: NA; v_gene: TRBV30; j_gene: TRBJ1-2
CDR3aa: CASQGQGDTEAFF; CDR3nt: TGTGCCAGCCAGGGACAGGGCGACACTGAAGCTTTCTTT; d_gene: TRBD1; abundance: NA; v_gene: TRBV6-6; j_gene: TRBJ1-1
CDR3aa: CSASSGGGWDNEQFF; CDR3nt: TGCAGTGCTAGTTCAGGCGGGGGGTGGGACAATGAGCAGTTCTTC; d_gene: TRBD2; abundance: NA; v_gene: TRBV20-1; j_gene: TRBJ2-1
CDR3aa: CASRGQSNTEAFF; CDR3nt: TGTGCCAGCAGGGGACAGTCAAACACTGAAGCTTTCTTT; d_gene: TRBD1; abundance: NA; v_gene: TRBV12-3/TRBV12-4; j_gene: TRBJ1-1
CDR3aa: CASSQEHRSNYGYTF; CDR3nt: TGCGCCAGCAGCCAGGAACACAGGAGTAACTATGGCTACACCTTC; d_gene: NA; abundance: NA; v_gene: TRBV4-3; j_gene: TRBJ1-2
CDR3aa: CASSQAPRGGGDTQYF; CDR3nt: TGTGCCAGCAGCCAGGCACCCCGGGGGGGCGGAGATACGCAGTATTTT; d_gene: TRBD2; abundance: NA; v_gene: TRBV4-2; j_gene: TRBJ2-3
CDR3aa: CASSLDYRGQETQYF; CDR3nt: TGTGCCAGCAGCTTAGATTACAGGGGACAAGAGACCCAGTACTTC; d_gene: TRBD1; abundance: NA; v_gene: TRBV11-2; j_gene: TRBJ2-5
CDR3aa: CASSLDSNSPLHF; CDR3nt: TGTGCCAGCAGTTTAGACAGTAATTCACCCCTCCACTTT; d_gene: NA; abundance: NA; v_gene: TRBV12-3/TRBV12-4; j_gene: TRBJ1-6
CDR3aa: CASRQGDTQYF; CDR3nt: TGTGCCAGCAGACAGGGAGATACGCAGTATTTT; d_gene: NA; abundance: NA; v_gene: TRBV2; j_gene: TRBJ2-3
CDR3aa: CASGLIGYSYEQYF; CDR3nt: TGTGCTAGTGGTTTGATCGGTTATTCCTACGAGCAGTACTTC; d_gene: NA; abundance: few; v_gene: TRBV12-5; j_gene: TRBJ2-7
CDR3aa: CASSLGQLNTEAFF; CDR3nt: TGTGCCAGCAGTTTGGGACAGTTGAACACTGAAGCTTTCTTT; d_gene: TRBD1; abundance: NA; v_gene: TRBV6-5; j_gene: TRBJ1-1
CDR3aa: CASSEMSTSEEQYF; CDR3nt: TGCGCCAGCAGTGAGATGTCTACTAGCGAAGAGCAGTACTTC; d_gene: TRBD2; abundance: NA; v_gene: TRBV10-2; j_gene: TRBJ2-7
CDR3aa: CSASIQATPEAFF; CDR3nt: TGCAGTGCTAGTATTCAAGCAACGCCTGAAGCTTTCTTT; d_gene: NA; abundance: NA; v_gene: TRBV20-1; j_gene: TRBJ1-1
CDR3aa: CASSLGLEQYF; CDR3nt: TGTGCCAGCAGCTTAGGGCTCGAGCAGTACTTC; d_gene: NA; abundance: NA; v_gene: TRBV7-2; j_gene: TRBJ2-7
CDR3aa: CASKATAANEKLFF; CDR3nt: TGTGCCAGTAAAGCGACGGCGGCTAATGAAAAACTGTTTTTT; d_gene: NA; abundance: NA; v_gene: TRBV19; j_gene: TRBJ1-4
CDR3aa: CASSRTGESSYEQYF; CDR3nt: TGTGCCAGCAGCCGGACAGGGGAAAGCTCCTACGAGCAGTACTTC; d_gene: TRBD1; abundance: once; v_gene: TRBV6-2/TRBV6-3; j_gene: TRBJ2-7
CDR3aa: CASSLPGQGAFGELFF; CDR3nt: TGTGCCAGCAGCTTACCGGGACAGGGGGCTTTCGGGGAGCTGTTTTTT; d_gene: TRBD1; abundance: NA; v_gene: TRBV7-3; j_gene: TRBJ2-2
CDR3aa: CASSFLRGQGNTEAFF; CDR3nt: TGTGCCAGTAGCTTCCTCAGGGGGCAGGGGAACACTGAAGCTTTCTTT; d_gene: TRBD1; abundance: NA; v_gene: TRBV19; j_gene: TRBJ1-1
CDR3aa: CASPPRGGGEKLFF; CDR3nt: TGTGCCTCGCCACCCCGAGGGGGGGGTGAAAAACTGTTTTTT; d_gene: NA; abundance: NA; v_gene: TRBV30; j_gene: TRBJ1-4
CDR3aa: CATSVAVNTEAFF; CDR3nt: TGTGCCACAAGTGTGGCGGTCAACACTGAAGCTTTCTTT; d_gene: NA; abundance: NA; v_gene: TRBV2; j_gene: TRBJ1-1
CDR3aa: CAISARQGQETQYF; CDR3nt: TGTGCCATCAGTGCGAGACAGGGCCAGGAGACCCAGTACTTC; d_gene: TRBD1; abundance: once; v_gene: TRBV10-3; j_gene: TRBJ2-5
CDR3aa: CASSLRSGPNEQFF; CDR3nt: TGCGCCAGCAGCCTAAGATCAGGGCCCAATGAGCAGTTCTTC; d_gene: NA; abundance: NA; v_gene: TRBV5-1; j_gene: TRBJ2-1
CDR3aa: CASATLGQGGTDTQYF; CDR3nt: TGTGCCAGCGCGACCTTAGGACAGGGAGGCACAGATACGCAGTATTTT; d_gene: TRBD1; abundance: NA; v_gene: TRBV25-1; j_gene: TRBJ2-3
CDR3aa: CSAGHLYEQYF; CDR3nt: TGCAGTGCGGGACATCTCTACGAGCAGTACTTC; d_gene: NA; abundance: NA; v_gene: TRBV20-1; j_gene: TRBJ2-7
CDR3aa: CASSKRTAVNYGYTF; CDR3nt: TGTGCCAGCAGTAAAAGGACAGCGGTTAACTATGGCTACACCTTC; d_gene: NA; abundance: NA; v_gene: TRBV27; j_gene: TRBJ1-2
CDR3aa: CSVLGGESSGANVLTF; CDR3nt: TGCAGCGTCTTGGGAGGGGAAAGCTCTGGGGCCAACGTCCTGACTTTC; d_gene: TRBD2; abundance: NA; v_gene: TRBV29-1; j_gene: TRBJ2-6
CDR3aa: CASAGGTDTQYF; CDR3nt: TGTGCCAGTGCAGGGGGCACAGATACGCAGTATTTT; d_gene: NA; abundance: NA; v_gene: TRBV19; j_gene: TRBJ2-3
CDR3aa: CATGTSPAAHEQYF; CDR3nt: TGCGCCACCGGAACTAGTCCTGCCGCCCACGAGCAGTACTTC; d_gene: NA; abundance: NA; v_gene: TRBV5-1; j_gene: TRBJ2-7